This entry concerns a single T cell receptor beta chain. Vbeta (60) and Jbeta (13) primers were used in the PCR. The data were produced by immunoSEQ multiplex PCR, yet TCRdb's version contains in-frame clones alone and is incomplete. The repertoire holds roughly 190,000 clones, with approximately 88% as singletons. This sample is drawn from a study of cytomegalovirus exposure and HLA in healthy donors. The CDR3 contains 13 residues. J was trimmed by 4 bases and V by 6 bases; bases with no gene match: 3. Germline V gene lookup returns CDR1 MNHEY and CDR2 SMNVEV (reference sequence). The TCR sequence derives from a woman between 45 and 65 years old in good health and CMV-seropositive. V and J are TRBV27 and TRBJ1-5; 7 bases are shared with TRBD1. The source material was PBMCs. The CDR3 DNA sequence: TGTGCCAGCAGGGGGACAGAAAATCAGCCCCAGCATTTT. Translated, it gives CASRGTENQPQHF.